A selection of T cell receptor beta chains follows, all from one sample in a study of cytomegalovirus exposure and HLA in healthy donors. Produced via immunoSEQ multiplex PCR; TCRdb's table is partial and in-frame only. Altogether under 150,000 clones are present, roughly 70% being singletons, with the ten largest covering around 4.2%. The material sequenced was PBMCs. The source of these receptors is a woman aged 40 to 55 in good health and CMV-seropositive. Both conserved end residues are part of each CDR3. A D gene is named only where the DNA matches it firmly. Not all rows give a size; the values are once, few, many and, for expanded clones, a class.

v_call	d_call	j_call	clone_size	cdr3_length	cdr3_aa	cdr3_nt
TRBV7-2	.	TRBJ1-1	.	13	CASSLGGHFEAFF	TGTGCCAGCAGCTTAGGGGGGCACTTTGAAGCTTTCTTT
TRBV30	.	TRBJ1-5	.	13	CAWSQGFNQPQHF	TGTGCCTGGAGTCAGGGGTTCAATCAGCCCCAGCATTTT
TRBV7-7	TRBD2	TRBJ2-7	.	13	CASSFAGGAEQYF	TGTGCTAGCAGCTTCGCGGGAGGGGCCGAGCAGTACTTC
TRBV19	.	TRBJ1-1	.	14	CASSIGGEGTEAFF	TGTGCCAGTAGTATAGGGGGGGAGGGCACTGAAGCTTTCTTT
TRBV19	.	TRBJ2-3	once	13	CASSTTSTDTQYF	TGTGCCAGTAGTACCACTAGCACAGATACGCAGTATTTT
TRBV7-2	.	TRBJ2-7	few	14	CASSLWHRTYEQYF	TGTGCCAGCAGCTTGTGGCACAGGACCTACGAGCAGTACTTC
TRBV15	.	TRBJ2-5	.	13	CATSRDQGETQYF	TGTGCCACCAGCAGAGATCAGGGGGAGACCCAGTACTTC
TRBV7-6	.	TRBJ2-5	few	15	CASSRRDRNQETQYF	TGTGCCAGCAGCCGGAGGGACAGAAACCAAGAGACCCAGTACTTC
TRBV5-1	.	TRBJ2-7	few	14	CASSLGQDIYEQYF	TGCGCCAGCAGCTTGGGGCAGGACATCTACGAGCAGTACTTC
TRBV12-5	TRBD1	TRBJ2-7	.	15	CASGRGTGGNYEQYF	TGTGCTAGTGGACGTGGGACAGGGGGAAATTACGAGCAGTACTTC
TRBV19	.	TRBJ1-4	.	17	CASSWLPGVLSNEKLFF	TGTGCCAGTAGTTGGTTGCCAGGGGTTCTAAGTAATGAAAAACTGTTTTTT
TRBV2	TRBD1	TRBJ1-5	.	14	CASSPGTVDQPQHF	TGTGCCAGCAGTCCTGGGACAGTGGATCAGCCCCAGCATTTT
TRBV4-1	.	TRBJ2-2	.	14	CASSQEPGAGELFF	TGCGCCAGCAGCCAAGAACCAGGGGCCGGGGAGCTGTTTTTT
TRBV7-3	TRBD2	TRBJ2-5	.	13	CASSFGGQETQYF	TGTGCCAGCAGCTTCGGGGGGCAAGAGACCCAGTACTTC
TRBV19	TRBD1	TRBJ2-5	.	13	CASSAGGWETQYF	TGTGCCAGTAGTGCAGGGGGCTGGGAGACCCAGTACTTC
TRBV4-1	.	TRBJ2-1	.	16	CASSQESSHRTDEQFF	TGCGCCAGCAGCCAAGAATCTAGCCATCGAACGGATGAGCAGTTCTTC